The 21 T cell receptor beta chains in this list originate from one sample, sequenced in a study of T cell responses to AZD1222 COVID-19 vaccine (TCRdb year 2021). In light of the paper, this sample's time point label describes: baseline before first vaccination. The method was the immunoSEQ multiplex PCR assay. Imported from immuneACCESS, the table was reduced by TCRdb to in-frame sequences with V and J called. These copies leave out some clones; in studies compared against another copy, an unresolved V gene accounts for under half, and the cause of the remainder is not known. The sample records 110,000 to 150,000 clones, less than 95% of which are singletons. The ten largest clones capture approximately 2.8% of the sample. Sample: peripheral blood, taken on day 0 of AZD1222 vaccination. The receptors shown here come from an adult in good health.

CDR3 loop: CAISERGLGTSGNSYEQYF. The CDR3 DNA is TGTGCCATCAGTGAGCGGGGGCTAGGGACTAGCGGCAACTCCTACGAGCAGTACTTC. The rearrangement uses TRBV10-3 and TRBJ2-7; 11 bases agree with TRBD2. The CDR3 has 19 amino acids. Germline V gene data show CDR1 as ENHRY and CDR2 as SYGVKD. V dropped 2 bases and J dropped 0; count of bases not matched to a gene: 12.

The genes are TRBV27 and TRBJ2-1; D may be TRBD1 or TRBD2 (5 bases each). The CDR3 spans 16 residues. Per germline, CDR1 MNHEY and CDR2 SMNVEV (reference sequence). The ends were cut back, 6 bases at V and 0 bases at J, with 15 bases in the middle. CDR3 sequence reads: CASRELRDRSYNEQFF. CDR3 coding DNA: TGTGCCAGCAGAGAACTTCGGGACCGCTCCTACAATGAGCAGTTCTTC.

V and J are TRBV9 and TRBJ1-4, with D possibly TRBD1 on 6 matching bases. With 4 bases removed from V and 4 bases from J, the gap between germline ends came to 11 bases. The germline V gene has CDR1 SGDLS and CDR2 YYNGEE. The CDR3 consists of 14 residues. CDR3 region: CASSPRQDNEKLFF. The CDR3 nucleotides are TGTGCCAGCAGCCCCCGACAGGATAATGAAAAACTGTTTTTT.

V and J are TRBV18 and TRBJ1-4, with D perhaps matching TRBD1 (6 bases). V dropped 6 bases and J dropped 2 bases, with 13 bases sitting between them. CDR3 size: 15 residues. CDR1 KGHSH and CDR2 LQKENI come from the germline V gene. Here the CDR3 reads CASSLRGATNEKLFF. CDR3 DNA: TGTGCCAGCTCTCTACGGGGGGCGACTAATGAAAAACTGTTTTTT.

The V and J genes are TRBV23-1 and TRBJ1-5, with 8 positions matching TRBD1. TRBV23-1 is designated an ORF whose function remains uncertain. J was trimmed by 1 base and V by 3 bases; bases with no gene match: 5. The CDR3 runs to 16 residues. The CDR3 bases are TGCGCCAGCAGTCACCAGGGGGCGTTGAGCAATCAGCCCCAGCATTTT. Its translation is CASSHQGALSNQPQHF.

This rearrangement joins TRBV28 to TRBJ1-6, with 12 bases matching TRBD1. CDR1 and CDR2 (germline): MDHEN, SYDVKM. Trimming at V came to 3 bases and at J to 6 bases, leaving 9 bases not matched to a gene. The CDR3 contains 18 residues. The CDR3 sequence is CASSFPPGQGASNSPLHF. The CDR3 nucleotides read TGTGCCAGCAGTTTCCCCCCGGGACAGGGGGCATCTAATTCACCCCTCCACTTT. Supplemented by reference TRBV28 and TRBJ1-6, the full variable domain reads DVKVTQSSRYLVKRTGEKVFLECVQDMDHENMFWYRQDPGLGLRLIYFSYDVKMKEKGDIPEGYSVSREKKERFSLILESASTNQTSMYLCASSFPPGQGASNSPLHFGNGTRLTVT.

V and J are TRBV19 and TRBJ2-1; 12 positions agree with TRBD2. The CDR3 is made up of 16 amino acids. With 7 bases clipped from V and 2 bases from J, the junction kept 6 bases outside the gene matches. Germline loops: CDR1 LNHDA, CDR2 SQIVND (reference sequence). CDR3 nucleotide sequence: TGTGCCAGTAAACGGCGGACTAGCGGGACCTACAATGAGCAGTTCTTC. This gives the protein CASKRRTSGTYNEQFF.

The gene calls are TRBV9 and TRBJ2-2; 10 nucleotides agree with TRBD2. CDR3 length: 15 amino acids. Germline V gene lookup returns CDR1 SGDLS and CDR2 YYNGEE. The junction had 4 bases not matched to a gene; V was cut back by 6 bases and J by 2 bases. The CDR3 loop reads CASTLAGANTGELFF. In nucleotides, the CDR3 is TGTGCCAGCACTCTAGCGGGAGCTAACACCGGGGAGCTGTTTTTT.

This clone showed up just once. The V and J genes are TRBV7-2 and TRBJ2-3, with D uncertain. The CDR3 spans 14 residues. CDR1 and CDR2 from the germline V gene are SGHTA and FQGNSA. Trimming stripped 4 bases from V and 0 bases from J, with 8 bases between. The CDR3 DNA is TGTGCCAGCAGCTCCCTCTTAAGCACAGATACGCAGTATTTT. It specifies CASSSLLSTDTQYF. Full variable domain (outside the CDR3, taken from reference TRBV7-2 and TRBJ2-3): GAGVSQSPSNKVTEKGKDVELRCDPISGHTALYWYRQSLGQGLEFLIYFQGNSAPDKSGLPSDRFSAERTGGSVSTLTIQRTQQEDSAVYLCASSSLLSTDTQYFGPGTRLTVL.

The gene calls are TRBV10-3 and TRBJ2-7; D remains ambiguous. Deletions cut 10 bases from V and 4 bases from J, with 20 bases between. CDR1 and CDR2 (germline): ENHRY, SYGVKD. CDR3 size: 14 residues. The chain's CDR3 is CATRMDRARYEQYF. The CDR3 DNA is TGTGCCACCCGGATGGACCGAGCGAGGTACGAGCAGTACTTC.

DNA of the CDR3: TGTGCCAGCAGTGAAGCGGGGGGGGCTAACTATGGCTACACCTTC. This sequence encodes CASSEAGGANYGYTF. The chain uses TRBV2 and TRBJ1-2, with D tentatively TRBD1 (5 bases). This CDR3 comprises 15 residues. CDR1 is SNHLY, CDR2 FYNNEI, per germline. V lost 0 bases and J lost 0, with 8 bases in between.

The V and J genes are TRBV9 and TRBJ2-3; 12 positions agree with TRBD2. Trimming at V came to 0 bases and at J to 5 bases, leaving 7 bases not matched to a gene. Germline assignment: CDR1 SGDLS and CDR2 YYNGEE. The CDR3 contains 17 residues. This CDR3 reads CASSVEGGLAGRDTQYF. The DNA for the CDR3 is TGTGCCAGCAGCGTAGAAGGGGGACTAGCGGGCAGAGATACGCAGTATTTT.

The chain combines TRBV9 with TRBJ1-2, with 10 bases matching TRBD1. V lost 4 bases and J lost 3; bases outside the gene matches: 3. This CDR3 is 14 amino acids long. CDR1 and CDR2 (germline): SGDLS, YYNGEE. The CDR3 region has the DNA TGTGCCAGCAGCAGGGACAGGGGAGACTATGGCTACACCTTC. This codes for CASSRDRGDYGYTF.

The chain employs TRBV28 and TRBJ1-5; D gene ambiguous. CDR1 is MDHEN, CDR2 SYDVKM, per germline. The CDR3 consists of 15 residues. V dropped 3 bases and J dropped 0 bases, with 9 bases sitting between them. The CDR3, as DNA: TGTGCCAGCAGTTTGTTAGATAATAGCAATCAGCCCCAGCATTTT. This translates into CASSLLDNSNQPQHF. Based on the CDR3 plus reference TRBV28 and TRBJ1-5, the full variable domain is DVKVTQSSRYLVKRTGEKVFLECVQDMDHENMFWYRQDPGLGLRLIYFSYDVKMKEKGDIPEGYSVSREKKERFSLILESASTNQTSMYLCASSLLDNSNQPQHFGDGTRLSIL.

This clone was seen once. This chain links TRBV5-8 with TRBJ1-2, with unresolved D. This CDR3 contains 13 residues. Germline CDR1 and CDR2: SGHTS and YDEGEE. Between the trimmed V and J ends, which lost 0 bases and 6 bases, there was a span of 9 bases. CDR3 sequence reads: CASSLGRADGYTF. The CDR3 DNA reads as TGTGCCAGCAGCTTGGGAAGGGCGGATGGCTACACCTTC.

The gene calls are TRBV7-2 and TRBJ2-3, with TRBD2 matching over 9 bases. Germline CDR1 reads SGHTA; CDR2 reads FQGNSA. The junction had 10 bases not matched to a gene; V was cut back by 1 base and J by 2 bases. The CDR3 runs to 18 residues. Written as DNA, the CDR3 is TGTGCCAGCAGCTTAGTAAGATCAGCGGGGGGCAACACAGATACGCAGTATTTT. Amino acid sequence: CASSLVRSAGGNTDTQYF.

The chain links TRBV3-1 (or the pseudogene TRBV3-2) to TRBJ2-2, with 7 positions matching TRBD1. The germline V gene has CDR1 LGHDT and CDR2 YNNKEL (reference sequence). J was trimmed by 11 bases and V by 4 bases; bases with no gene match: 13. This CDR3 spans 15 amino acids. The CDR3 bases are TGTGCCAGCAGCCGCGACAGGGCCCTATCCCGAGAGCTGTTTTTT. Its protein product is CASSRDRALSRELFF.

DNA of the CDR3: TGTGCCAGCAGCTTAGATCGGGCAGCCGGGGAGCTGTTTTTT. Encoded protein: CASSLDRAAGELFF. The chain recombines TRBV11-2 with TRBJ2-2; D is unresolved. V lost 0 bases to trimming and J lost 6 bases, with 8 bases between them. The germline gives CDR1 SGHAT, CDR2 FQNNGV. This CDR3 has 14 residues.

The chain combines TRBV28 with TRBJ1-4; D gene ambiguous. With 5 bases removed from V and 8 bases from J, the gap between germline ends came to 6 bases. This CDR3 region has 11 residues. The germline gives CDR1 MDHEN, CDR2 SYDVKM. The CDR3 here is CASSGLEKLFF. The CDR3 coding sequence is TGTGCCAGCAGTGGACTGGAAAAACTGTTTTTT.

The gene calls are TRBV28 and TRBJ1-2, with D perhaps TRBD1 (6 bases). The CDR3 length is 14 residues. CDR1 is MDHEN, CDR2 SYDVKM, per germline. V was shortened by 4 bases and J by 4 bases, with 13 bases between the two germline ends. The CDR3 region has the DNA TGTGCCAGCAGTTCCCCCGACAGGTTCTATGGCTACACCTTC. The encoded protein is CASSSPDRFYGYTF.

This clone occurred once. The chain recombines TRBV9 with TRBJ1-1; D remains ambiguous. The V end lost 7 bases, the J end lost 1 base, and 17 bases lay between the germline ends. This CDR3 is 15 amino acids long. Looked up from germline, CDR1 is SGDLS and CDR2 is YYNGEE. The chain's CDR3 is CASGPSTSWNTEAFF. The CDR3 DNA reads as TGTGCCAGCGGCCCTTCGACGAGCTGGAACACTGAAGCTTTCTTT.